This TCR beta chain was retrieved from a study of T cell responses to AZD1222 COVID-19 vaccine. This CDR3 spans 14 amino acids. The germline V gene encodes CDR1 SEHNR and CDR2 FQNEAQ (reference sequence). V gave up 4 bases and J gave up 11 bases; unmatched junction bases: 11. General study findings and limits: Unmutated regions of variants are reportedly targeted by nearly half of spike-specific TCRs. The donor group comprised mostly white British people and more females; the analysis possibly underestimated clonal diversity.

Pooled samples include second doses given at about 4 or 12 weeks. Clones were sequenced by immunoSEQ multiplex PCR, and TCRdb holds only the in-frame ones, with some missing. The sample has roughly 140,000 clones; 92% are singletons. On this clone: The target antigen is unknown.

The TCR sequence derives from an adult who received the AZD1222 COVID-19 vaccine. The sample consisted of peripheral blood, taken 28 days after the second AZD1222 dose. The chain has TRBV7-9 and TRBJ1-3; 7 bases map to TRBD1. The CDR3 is CASSSGTVAWSIYF. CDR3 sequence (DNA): TGTGCCAGCAGCTCCGGGACAGTCGCTTGGTCCATATATTTT. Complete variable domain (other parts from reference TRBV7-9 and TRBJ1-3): DTGVSQNPRHKITKRGQNVTFRCDPISEHNRLYWYRQTLGQGPEFLTYFQNEAQLEKSRLLSDRFSAERPKGSFSTLEIQRTEQGDSAMYLCASSSGTVAWSIYFGEGSWLTVV.